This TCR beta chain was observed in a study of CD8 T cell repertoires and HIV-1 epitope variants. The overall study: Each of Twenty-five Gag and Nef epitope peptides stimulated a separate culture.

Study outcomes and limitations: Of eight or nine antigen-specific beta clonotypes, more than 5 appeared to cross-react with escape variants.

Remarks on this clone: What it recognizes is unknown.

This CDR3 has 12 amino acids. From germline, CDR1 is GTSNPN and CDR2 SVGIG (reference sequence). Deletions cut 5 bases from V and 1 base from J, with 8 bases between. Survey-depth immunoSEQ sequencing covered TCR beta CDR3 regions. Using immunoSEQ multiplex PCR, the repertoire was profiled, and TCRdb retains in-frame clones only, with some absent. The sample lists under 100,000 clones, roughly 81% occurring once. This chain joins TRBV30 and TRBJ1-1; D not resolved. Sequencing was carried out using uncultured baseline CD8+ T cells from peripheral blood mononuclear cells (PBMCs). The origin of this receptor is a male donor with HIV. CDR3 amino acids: CAWGLQNTEAFF. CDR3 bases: TGTGCCTGGGGACTTCAGAACACTGAAGCTTTCTTT. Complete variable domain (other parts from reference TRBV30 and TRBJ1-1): SQTIHQWPATLVQPVGSPLSLECTVEGTSNPNLYWYRQAAGRGLQLLFYSVGIGQISSEVPQNLSASRPQDRQFILSSKKLLLSDSGFYLCAWGLQNTEAFFGQGTRLTVV.